This TCR beta chain was identified during a study of blood T cell repertoires in COVID-19. Study context: Collection of acute and convalescent COVID-19 samples took place in the United States, Italy and Spain.

Per the study methods: Nucleated cell counts were estimated from reference gene primer amplification. The table came from immunoSEQ multiplex PCR; TCRdb's copy has only in-frame clones and leaves some out. D and trimming come from the DNA, and the V and J calls and clone size come from that table. The sample lists 200,000 to 250,000 clones, roughly 83% seen once, with around 2.5% in the top ten. This CDR3 contains 12 residues. Germline loops: CDR1 MNHNS, CDR2 SASEGT. Trimming removed 3 bases at V and 3 bases at J, with 5 bases between. This TCR was sampled from an older woman with active or convalescent COVID-19. Material: peripheral blood. V usage is TRBV6-1 and J usage is TRBJ1-1; the D gene is possibly TRBD1 (5 bases). The CDR3 DNA is TGTGCCAGCAGTGACAGGGACACTGAAGCTTTCTTT. Protein: CASSDRDTEAFF.